What follows describes a single TCR beta chain. Its antigen remains unknown. The 5'RACE method, run with constant-segment primers, produced TCR alpha and TCR beta cDNA libraries (carrying sample barcodes and UMIs). TCRdb re-called the 5' RACE reads through MiXCR, storing one row per CDR3 protein. The table lists just over 350,000 distinct CDR3 sequences, about an eighth of them singletons, with around 21% in the top ten. The CDR3 has 14 amino acids. Germline loops: CDR1 MGHDK, CDR2 SYGVNS. The V and J ends lost 3 bases and 3 bases, in that order; junction bases with no gene match: 2. This record belongs to a study of T-cell memory formation after mild COVID-19. Study as a whole: TCR clusters were mostly donor specific. Study-wide findings and caveats: Among clones contracting day 15 to 85, CD4/CD8 was balanced, whereas later expanders leaned CD4+. SARS-CoV-2 specificity of second-wave clones peaking day 37 was unconfirmed.

This chain connects TRBV25-1 to TRBJ2-1; 7 bases fit TRBD2. The specimen sequenced was PBMCs or a T cell subset sorted from them (not recorded which). The clonotype was recovered from a man aged 18 to 35 who had mild COVID-19 (a few samples of this study predate the infection). Cell type and time point are not known. The CDR3 spells CASSERGSYNEQFF. Written as DNA, the CDR3 is TGTGCCAGCAGTGAGCGGGGGAGCTACAATGAGCAGTTCTTC.